This TCR beta chain was captured by sequencing in a study of T cell responses to AZD1222 COVID-19 vaccine. The CDR3 contains 14 residues. Germline V gene sequence: CDR1 SQVTM, CDR2 ANQGSEA. V shed 4 bases and J 4 bases; nucleotides not matched to a gene: 4. The data were produced by immunoSEQ multiplex PCR, yet TCRdb's version contains in-frame clones alone and is incomplete. The sample consists of about 210,000 clones, about 94% of them appearing once. This chain uses TRBV29-1 with TRBJ2-5, with TRBD2 matching 12 bases. The sequence was collected from an adult who received the MenACWY meningococcal vaccine as a control. Source: peripheral blood, taken 28 days after the second dose of the MenACWY control vaccine. CDR3 DNA: TGCAGCGTTGGACTAGCGGGGGTGTCAGAGACCCAGTACTTC. It encodes CSVGLAGVSETQYF.